This T cell receptor beta chain is drawn from a study of T cells in Graves' hyperthyroidism and ophthalmopathy. Looked up from germline, CDR1 is KGHDR and CDR2 is SFDVKD. The CDR3 covers 14 residues. Trimming cost V 3 bases and J 4 bases, with 12 bases left between them. General study results and limits: Ophthalmopathy and stable hyperthyroidism were told apart by a 13 V-J model.

Researchers barred patients who had uncontrolled infection, other autoimmune disease, pregnancy or lactation. The PBMCs had their origin in roughly 9.4 ml of fresh peripheral blood. This clonotype was observed at least ten times. Antigen specificity is unknown. Amplification yielded TCR beta CDR3 regions, with RNA transcripts as the source. First-round RT-PCR targeting the TCR CDR3 was performed with the HTBI primer set. TCRdb used MiXCR to reprocess the multiplex PCR reads, holding one entry per CDR3 protein. Among 300,000 to 400,000 distinct CDR3 sequences listed, roughly 20% were seen once. This clonotype originated in a man between 18 and 29 years old with Graves' ophthalmopathy. Sequencing was done on a sample of blood. The V call is TRBV24-1, the J call TRBJ2-7; D might be TRBD1 (5 bases). In DNA form, the CDR3 reads TGTGCCACCAGTGATACTACCAGGGTGTACGAGCAGTACTTC. Amino acid sequence: CATSDTTRVYEQYF.